The 2 T cell receptor beta chains given below trace back to one sample, sequenced in a study of control samples from healthy donors and cancer patients. Assay used: immunoSEQ multiplex PCR; TCRdb lists only in-frame clones, some missing. The table has around 100,000 clones, roughly 87% seen once. The sequenced sample consisted of blood. Every receptor here comes from a woman between 45 and 65 years old in good health.

V usage is TRBV12-3 or TRBV12-4 and J usage is TRBJ1-2; 9 nucleotides agree with TRBD1. Germline trimming cut 7 bases from V and 7 bases from J; bases unmatched to any gene: 7. This CDR3 spans 13 amino acids. CDR3 nucleotides: TGTGCCAGCAACCCTGGGACAGGGAGTGGCTACACCTTC. Translated: CASNPGTGSGYTF.

The J gene is TRBJ2-2, the V gene TRBV6-6; no reliable D call. The germline V gene has CDR1 MNHNY and CDR2 SVGAGI (reference sequence). V dropped 5 bases and J dropped 0 bases, with 1 base sitting between them. The CDR3 length is 12 residues. The CDR3 here is CASSTNTGELFF. CDR3 nucleotides: TGTGCCAGCAGTACGAACACCGGGGAGCTGTTTTTT.